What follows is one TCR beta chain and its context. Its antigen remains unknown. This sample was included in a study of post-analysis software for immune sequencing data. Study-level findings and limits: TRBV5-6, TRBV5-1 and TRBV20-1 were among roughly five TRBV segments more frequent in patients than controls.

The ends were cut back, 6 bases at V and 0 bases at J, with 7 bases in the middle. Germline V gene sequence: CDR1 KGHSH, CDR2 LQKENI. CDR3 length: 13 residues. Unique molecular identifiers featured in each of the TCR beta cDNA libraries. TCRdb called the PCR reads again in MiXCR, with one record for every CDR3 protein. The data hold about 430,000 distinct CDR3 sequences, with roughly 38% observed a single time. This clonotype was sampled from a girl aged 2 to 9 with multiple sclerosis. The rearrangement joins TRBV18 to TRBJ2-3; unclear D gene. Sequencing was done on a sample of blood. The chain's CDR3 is CASSQPSTDTQYF. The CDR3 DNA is TGTGCCAGCTCTCAACCTAGCACAGATACGCAGTATTTT.